This T cell receptor beta chain emerged from a study of blood T cell repertoires in COVID-19. Study-wide background: Donors in the United States, Italy and Spain gave samples during acute or convalescent COVID-19. T cells, B-cell-depleted T cells, or PBMCs supplied cDNA or gDNA.

CDR1 and CDR2 from the germline V gene are LNHDA and SQIVND (reference sequence). This CDR3 region has 16 residues. In the authors' methods: Amplifying reference gene primers gave estimates of nucleated cell counts. Assay used: immunoSEQ multiplex PCR; TCRdb lists only in-frame clones, some missing. V and J calls and clone size are given by that table; D and trimming were obtained from the DNA. The data show around 93,000 clones, around 87% seen once. Comment on this clone: Mismatch with germline at one junction end may stem from a read error.

The TCR comes from a human donor in a cohort sampled during active COVID-19. V gene TRBV19 combines with J gene TRBJ2-7; 9 bases fit TRBD1. The specimen was peripheral blood. This CDR3 reads CANSSTGTGKVYEQYF. The CDR3 DNA reads TGTGCCAATAGTTCGACCGGGACAGGGAAAGTCTACGAGCAGTACTTC. The complete variable domain, with remaining parts taken from reference TRBV19 and TRBJ2-7, reads DGGITQSPKYLFRKEGQNVTLSCEQNLNHDAMYWYRQDPGQGLRLIYYSQIVNDFQKGDIAEGYSVSREKKESFPLTVTSAQKNPTAFYLCANSSTGTGKVYEQYFGPGTRLTVT.